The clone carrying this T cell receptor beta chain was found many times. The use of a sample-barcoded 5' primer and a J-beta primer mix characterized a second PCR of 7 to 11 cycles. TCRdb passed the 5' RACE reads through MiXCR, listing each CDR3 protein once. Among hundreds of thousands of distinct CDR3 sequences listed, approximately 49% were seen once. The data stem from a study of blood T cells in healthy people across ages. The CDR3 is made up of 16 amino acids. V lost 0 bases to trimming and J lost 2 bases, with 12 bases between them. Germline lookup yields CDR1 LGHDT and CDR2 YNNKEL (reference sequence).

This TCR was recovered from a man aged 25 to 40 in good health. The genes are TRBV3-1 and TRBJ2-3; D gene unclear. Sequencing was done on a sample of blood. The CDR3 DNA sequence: TGTGCCAGCAGCCAAGATCTTGGCCAGATCACAGATACGCAGTATTTT. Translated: CASSQDLGQITDTQYF.